This is a list of T cell receptor beta chains from one sample in a study of blood T cell repertoires in COVID-19. Generated by immunoSEQ multiplex PCR, the TCRdb table keeps only in-frame clones and is missing some. The sample lists some 220,000 clones, almost 85% seen once, with roughly 2.2% in the top ten. Specimen: peripheral blood. All receptors derive from an older woman with COVID-19, enrolled during active disease. The CDR3 runs from the conserved cysteine through the conserved F or W. D genes are given only for firm matches. Not every row has a clone size; where given, it reads once, few, many or a size class.

d_gene	abundance	v_gene	j_gene	CDR3nt	CDR3aa
TRBD1	-	TRBV19	TRBJ1-1	TGTGCCAGTAGTATTTACAGGGGAGGCACTGAAGCTTTCTTT	CASSIYRGGTEAFF
-	-	TRBV12-3/TRBV12-4	TRBJ1-1	TGTGCCAGCAGTTTGGCCGGGGGGCCTGAAGCTTTCTTT	CASSLAGGPEAFF
TRBD2	once	TRBV9	TRBJ2-7	TGTGCCAGCAGCGTGGGACTAGCGGGGAGCTACGAGCAGTACTTC	CASSVGLAGSYEQYF
-	-	TRBV11-3	TRBJ2-7	TGTGCCAGCAGCTTATGGGTCGGAGGCTACGAGCAGTACTTC	CASSLWVGGYEQYF
TRBD2	-	TRBV24-1	TRBJ2-3	TGTGCCACCAGTATGGGAGGGGCAGATACGCAGTATTTT	CATSMGGADTQYF
-	-	TRBV7-2	TRBJ2-1	TGTGCCAGCAGCACCGACATATGGGCTGAACCCTACAATGAGCAGTTCTTC	CASSTDIWAEPYNEQFF
TRBD1	-	TRBV29-1	TRBJ2-5	TGCAGCGGACAGGGCGAAGAGACCCAGTACTTC	CSGQGEETQYF
TRBD1	-	TRBV2	TRBJ2-5	TGTGCCAGCAACAGGGGAGCAGAGACCCAGTACTTC	CASNRGAETQYF
TRBD1	-	TRBV7-9	TRBJ1-1	TGTGCCAGCAGCTCACAGGGGGCGGCCACTGAAGCTTTCTTT	CASSSQGAATEAFF
-	-	TRBV10-3	TRBJ1-1	TGTGCCATCAGTGAAACAGAGATGAACACTGAAGCTTTCTTT	CAISETEMNTEAFF
TRBD1	-	TRBV5-1	TRBJ1-4	TGCGCCAGCAGCTTCGGGACAGGGGCCTCATTAGAAAAACTGTTTTTT	CASSFGTGASLEKLFF
TRBD2	once	TRBV7-2	TRBJ2-5	TGTGCCAGCAGCTTAACCGGGACTAGCGAAGAGACCCAGTACTTC	CASSLTGTSEETQYF
-	once	TRBV7-9	TRBJ1-1	TGTGCCAGCAGTCAGGGTATGAACACTGAAGCTTTCTTT	CASSQGMNTEAFF
-	-	TRBV9	TRBJ1-2	TGTGCCAGCAGCGTAGGGTTGTGGGAGAACTATGGCTACACCTTC	CASSVGLWENYGYTF
-	-	TRBV18	TRBJ1-5	TGTGCCAGCTCTCAGGACGGGGATCAGCCCCAGCATTTT	CASSQDGDQPQHF
TRBD1	-	TRBV7-2	TRBJ2-7	TGTGCCAGCAGCTTAGGGGACAGTACCTACGAGCAGTACTTC	CASSLGDSTYEQYF
TRBD1	-	TRBV4-1	TRBJ1-2	TGCGCCAGCAGCCAAGGACAGGGGCTTAACTATGGCTACACCTTC	CASSQGQGLNYGYTF
TRBD2	-	TRBV30	TRBJ2-1	TGTGCCTGGAGTGGACTAGCGGGAGGGCAGGATGAGCAGTTCTTC	CAWSGLAGGQDEQFF
-	-	TRBV6-2/TRBV6-3	TRBJ1-1	TGTGCCAGCAGCCTAATTGGGCAGGGAGAAGCTTTCTTT	CASSLIGQGEAFF
-	-	TRBV9	TRBJ1-4	TGTGCCAGCAGCGGAAAGGGGGAGGAAAAACTGTTTTTT	CASSGKGEEKLFF
TRBD1	-	TRBV29-1	TRBJ2-5	TGCAGCGTTGGGCTTCAGGGGGAAGAGACCCAGTACTTC	CSVGLQGEETQYF
TRBD1	-	TRBV4-2	TRBJ1-5	TGTGCCAGCAGCCAGGGGACAGGGGGGACTCAGCCCCAGCATTTT	CASSQGTGGTQPQHF
-	-	TRBV7-3	TRBJ2-7	TGTGCCAGCAGCTTAGGCGGTGGCGGCGCCTACGAGCAGTACTTC	CASSLGGGGAYEQYF
TRBD1	-	TRBV2	TRBJ2-2	TGTGCCAGCTCCGGGACAGGGGGGAAGACCGGGGAGCTGTTTTTT	CASSGTGGKTGELFF
TRBD1	-	TRBV19	TRBJ1-3	TGTGCCAGTAGTATCCCGTCAGGGGGCGTCTGGAGCTCTGGAAACACCATATATTTT	CASSIPSGGVWSSGNTIYF
TRBD1	-	TRBV7-9	TRBJ1-2	TGTGCCAGCAGCTTTCAGGGGGCGCGACGCGGTGGCTACACCTTC	CASSFQGARRGGYTF
-	once	TRBV4-2	TRBJ1-2	TGTGCCAGCAGCCTTGGACAGACTCCTAACTATGGCTACACCTTC	CASSLGQTPNYGYTF
TRBD1	-	TRBV15	TRBJ1-4	TGTGCCACCCGACAGGGTTTGGCTAATGAAAAACTGTTTTTT	CATRQGLANEKLFF
TRBD2	-	TRBV9	TRBJ2-2	TGTGCCAGCAGCGTAGCTAGCGGGGCTACCGGGGAGCTGTTTTTT	CASSVASGATGELFF
-	-	TRBV13	TRBJ1-1	TGTGCCAGCAGCTCTACAGGGCGAAGTTCAATAGGATGGATCTTT	CASSSTGRSSIGWIF
-	-	TRBV6-5	TRBJ1-1	TGTGCCAGCAGCCACCGAGTTAACACTGAAGCTTTCTTT	CASSHRVNTEAFF
-	-	TRBV4-3	TRBJ2-7	TGCGCCAGCAGCCAAGGTTTGGGCGGCGGGGCCTCCTCCTACGAGCAGTACTTC	CASSQGLGGGASSYEQYF